This paragraph covers one TCR beta chain sequence. The antigen is unknown. This record belongs to a study of cytomegalovirus exposure and HLA in healthy donors. Broader study findings: Sequencing depth across donors, presence/absence analyses assumed, was roughly uniform. The authors enumerated 150 to 200 TCR beta chains as linked to cytomegalovirus. Most TCR sequences were uncommon, yet certain public TCRs appeared in many donors. Indistinguishability led to the exclusion of some V segments, TRBV6-2 and TRBV6-3 included.

PCR involved 60 Vbeta and 13 Jbeta primers. Produced via immunoSEQ multiplex PCR; TCRdb's table is partial and in-frame only. The sample lists 50,000 to 80,000 clones, 60% to 85% occurring once. Per the germline V gene, CDR1 is SEHNR and CDR2 is FQNEAQ (reference sequence). The germline V and J ends were trimmed by 4 bases and 8 bases, with 15 bases remaining between them. This CDR3 is 15 amino acids long. The sample comprised PBMCs. The receptor's source is a male donor in good health and CMV-seropositive. The chain has TRBV7-9 and TRBJ1-6, with D uncertain. The CDR3 reads CASSSSRTRDSPLHF. The CDR3 bases are TGTGCCAGCAGCTCCTCACGTACACGGGATTCACCCCTCCACTTT. The entire variable domain, with the rest obtained from reference TRBV7-9 and TRBJ1-6, is as follows: DTGVSQNPRHKITKRGQNVTFRCDPISEHNRLYWYRQTLGQGPEFLTYFQNEAQLEKSRLLSDRFSAERPKGSFSTLEIQRTEQGDSAMYLCASSSSRTRDSPLHFGNGTRLTVT.